This record covers a single T cell receptor beta chain. Trimming took 8 bases from V and 3 from J, leaving 7 bases between them. This CDR3 spans 11 amino acids. CDR1 and CDR2 from the germline V gene are MDHEN and SYDVKM. The sample belongs to a study of blood T cell repertoires in COVID-19. Overall study context: PBMCs, B-cell-depleted T cells, or T cells were the source of the cDNA or gDNA that made up the material.

Per the original methods: Reference gene primer amplification gave nucleated cell count estimates. Only in-frame clones appear in the TCRdb table, and some are missing; sequencing was by immunoSEQ multiplex PCR. That table furnishes V, J and clone size, whereas the DNA furnished D and trimming. Of approximately 66,000 clones in the sample, more than 60% were seen once. The sample comprised peripheral blood. This sequence originates from a man aged 60 to 69 with acute or convalescent COVID-19. The chain employs TRBV28 and TRBJ1-2; D gene unclear. The CDR3 loop is CASSGYYGYTF. The CDR3 DNA is TGTGCCAGCTCGGGTTACTATGGCTACACCTTC.